The entry that follows covers one TCR beta chain sequence. Antigen unknown. Germline trimming cut 3 bases from V and 2 bases from J; bases unmatched to any gene: 6. Germline V lookup: CDR1 KGHSH, CDR2 LQKENI. This CDR3 has 17 residues. This entry comes from a study of graft-versus-host responses after intestinal transplantation. Profiled with immunoSEQ multiplex PCR; TCRdb holds only in-frame clones, not every one. The sample yields about 130,000 clones, around nine tenths seen once. Study-level results: GvH clones detected in recipient marrow included some appearing first in ileum or blood.

Sequences were derived from unstimulated CD4+ T cells sorted from spleen or lymph node cells, sampled before intestinal transplant. V usage is TRBV18 and J usage is TRBJ2-1, with 11 bases matching TRBD2. The sequence was obtained from a human donor who received an intestinal transplant. The DNA for the CDR3 is TGTGCCAGCTCACCGAGGACTAGCGGGCGCACCTACAATGAGCAGTTCTTC. Amino acids: CASSPRTSGRTYNEQFF.